The rows below give T cell receptor beta chains drawn from one sample of a study of T cell responses to AZD1222 COVID-19 vaccine. Using immunoSEQ multiplex PCR, the repertoire was profiled, and TCRdb retains in-frame clones only, with some absent. Among roughly 100,000 clones listed, 90% were seen once. Sequences were derived from peripheral blood, sampled 28 days after the second AZD1222 dose. These receptors were collected from an adult who received the AZD1222 COVID-19 vaccine. The CDR3 runs from the conserved cysteine through the conserved F or W. Each record gives: V gene, D gene, J gene, CDR3 DNA, CDR3 protein. D genes are given only for firm matches.

TRBV9	-	TRBJ1-6	TGTGCCAGCAGCTCGGAACAGGGACGTGCACCCCTCCACTTT	CASSSEQGRAPLHF
TRBV18	-	TRBJ2-3	TGTGCCACCGACAAAAAAGTGCCAGATACGCAGTATTTT	CATDKKVPDTQYF
TRBV6-2/TRBV6-3	-	TRBJ1-2	TGTGCCAGCAGTTACTTGGAATTCTATGGCTACACCTTC	CASSYLEFYGYTF
TRBV7-2	-	TRBJ1-3	TGTGCCAGCAGCTTAGGGGGAAACACCATATATTTT	CASSLGGNTIYF
TRBV7-2	-	TRBJ2-1	TGTGCCAGCAGCTTATCGGGAAGACCGCTCGGAACGTACAATGAGCAGTTCTTC	CASSLSGRPLGTYNEQFF
TRBV12-5	-	TRBJ1-5	TGTGCTAGTGGTTTGGATCGGGGGCCCCAGCATTTT	CASGLDRGPQHF
TRBV9	-	TRBJ1-6	TGTGCCAGCAGCGTAAACCAGTTTTATAATTCACCCCTCCACTTT	CASSVNQFYNSPLHF
TRBV5-8	TRBD1	TRBJ1-2	TGTGCCAGCAGCTTCGAGACAGGGGTCTATGGCTACACCTTC	CASSFETGVYGYTF
TRBV7-9	-	TRBJ1-2	TGTGCCAGCAGCCTCCGTTCGCTGGAACCAGAATATGGCTACACCTTC	CASSLRSLEPEYGYTF
TRBV18	-	TRBJ1-1	TGTGCCAGTTCGGGCCCGAACACTGAAGCTTTCTTT	CASSGPNTEAFF
TRBV5-8	-	TRBJ2-5	TGTGCCAGCAGCTCTTATTGGGGGGCCGAACAAGAGACCCAGTACTTC	CASSSYWGAEQETQYF
TRBV5-5	-	TRBJ2-2	TGTGCCAGCAGCGGGGTGTACACCGGGGAGCTGTTTTTT	CASSGVYTGELFF
TRBV7-4	-	TRBJ2-1	TGTGCCAGCAGCTTAGCGCGCGTGGTCAGGGTGCAAAACCCTGAGCAGTTCTTC	CASSLARVVRVQNPEQFF
TRBV7-8	-	TRBJ1-6	TGTGCCAGCAGCTTAGGGGCAGGGGAGGCTTCACTCCTCCACTTT	CASSLGAGEASLLHF
TRBV19	-	TRBJ2-5	TGTGCCAGTAGTCGGGTCGGGCAAGAGACCCAGTACTTC	CASSRVGQETQYF
TRBV19	TRBD1	TRBJ1-1	TGTGCCAGTAGTAAACCGGGACAGATGAACACTGAAGCTTTCTTT	CASSKPGQMNTEAFF
TRBV14	-	TRBJ2-2	TGTGCCAGCAGCCACCTTCAGGGTAGGGGAAGCACCGGGGAGCTGTTTTTT	CASSHLQGRGSTGELFF
TRBV12-3/TRBV12-4	-	TRBJ1-2	TGTGCCAGCAGTTTGGGGGGAGAGGGCTACACCTTC	CASSLGGEGYTF
TRBV12-3/TRBV12-4	-	TRBJ2-7	TGTGCCAGCACCAAAGGCGAAGCCTACGAGCAGTACTTC	CASTKGEAYEQYF
TRBV9	TRBD2	TRBJ2-1	TGTGCCAGCAGCTATACTAGCGGGGGGTACAATGAGCAGTTCTTC	CASSYTSGGYNEQFF